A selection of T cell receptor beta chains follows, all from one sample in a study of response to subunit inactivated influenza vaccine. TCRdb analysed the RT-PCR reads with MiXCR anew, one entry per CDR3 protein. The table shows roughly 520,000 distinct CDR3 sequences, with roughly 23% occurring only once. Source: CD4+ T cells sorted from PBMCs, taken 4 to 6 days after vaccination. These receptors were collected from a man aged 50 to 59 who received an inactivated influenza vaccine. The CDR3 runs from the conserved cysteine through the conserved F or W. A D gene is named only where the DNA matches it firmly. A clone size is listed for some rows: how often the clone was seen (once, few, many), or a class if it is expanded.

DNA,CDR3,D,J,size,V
TGTGCCAGCAGTTTTGTACGACTAGCGGGGATGGAGACCCAGTACTTC,CASSFVRLAGMETQYF,TRBD2,TRBJ2-5,-,TRBV28
TGTGCCAGTGAGGGCTACACCTTC,CASEGYTF,-,TRBJ1-2,-,TRBV19
TGCAGTGCTTCCGTATCAGCGGGAGGGCCCCATGAGCAGTTCTTC,CSASVSAGGPHEQFF,TRBD2,TRBJ2-1,many,TRBV20-1
TGTGCCAGCAGCTTCGATGGGACAGGGAATCAGCCCCAGCATTTT,CASSFDGTGNQPQHF,TRBD1,TRBJ1-5,-,TRBV5-5
TGTGCCAGCAGCGTGCACTGGAACACTGAAGCTTTCTTT,CASSVHWNTEAFF,-,TRBJ1-1,-,TRBV9
TGCAGCGTTGGTGACGCCGGGGAGCTGTTTTTT,CSVGDAGELFF,-,TRBJ2-2,-,TRBV29-1
TGCAGTGCTAGAGATCCCCTAGCTCAACGATACAATGAGCAGTTCTTC,CSARDPLAQRYNEQFF,-,TRBJ2-1,few,TRBV20-1
TGTGCCAGCTCACCACCCTACAGGGGGAACGAGCAGTACTTC,CASSPPYRGNEQYF,TRBD1,TRBJ2-7,-,TRBV18
TGTGCCAGCAGCCCCACGGGCGGGACGACCTACGAGCAGTACTTC,CASSPTGGTTYEQYF,-,TRBJ2-7,-,TRBV7-2
TGCGCCAGCAGCTTGGACGGCAAATATAATTCACCCCTCCACTTT,CASSLDGKYNSPLHF,-,TRBJ1-6,-,TRBV5-1
TGTGCCATCAGTGAGCGTCAGGGGACCTACGAGCAGTACTTC,CAISERQGTYEQYF,-,TRBJ2-7,-,TRBV10-3
TGTGCCAGCATCTCGACACCGTTAGCCAAAAACATTCAGTACTTC,CASISTPLAKNIQYF,-,TRBJ2-4,-,TRBV2
TGTGCCAGCAGCTTTAGGGACAGACCTAACACTGAAGCTTTCTTT,CASSFRDRPNTEAFF,TRBD1,TRBJ1-1,-,TRBV5-6
TGCAGTGCTAGGACTAGCGGGATCTCCGAGCAGTACTTC,CSARTSGISEQYF,TRBD2,TRBJ2-7,-,TRBV20-1
TGTGCCAGCAGTCGTTACACAGGGCGTGCGTCGGGCGAGCAGTACTTC,CASSRYTGRASGEQYF,-,TRBJ2-7,-,TRBV3-1
TGCAGTGCTAGAGGGTTAAAAGAGACCCAGTACTTC,CSARGLKETQYF,-,TRBJ2-5,few,TRBV20-1
TGCAGTGCTAGCATGGCAGGGAGAGGGAATGAGCAGTTCTTC,CSASMAGRGNEQFF,-,TRBJ2-1,-,TRBV20-1
TGTGCCAGCAGTTTTTCCCGGGGACTAGCAAAAGATACGCAGTATTTT,CASSFSRGLAKDTQYF,TRBD2,TRBJ2-3,-,TRBV6-5
TGTGCCATCAGAGGCGGGGGAGCGGGAGATACGCAGTATTTT,CAIRGGGAGDTQYF,TRBD2,TRBJ2-3,-,TRBV10-3
TGTGCCAGCAGCTTTCTTGGCAGATTCTATGGCTACACCTTC,CASSFLGRFYGYTF,-,TRBJ1-2,-,TRBV5-6
TGTGCCAGCAGCGCAAAAACAGGGGAGGGGGCCAAAAACATTCAGTACTTC,CASSAKTGEGAKNIQYF,-,TRBJ2-4,few,TRBV5-4
TGCAGTGCTAGCGGGGGCCCGTATAGCACAGATACGCAGTATTTT,CSASGGPYSTDTQYF,-,TRBJ2-3,-,TRBV20-1
TGTGCCAGCAGCCCTCGACTAGCGGGGGGCCTCTACGAGCAGTACTTC,CASSPRLAGGLYEQYF,TRBD2,TRBJ2-7,-,TRBV7-9
TGTGCCAGCAGTGCCCCGACAGGGAATAGTGATGGCTACACCTTC,CASSAPTGNSDGYTF,TRBD1,TRBJ1-2,few,TRBV25-1
TGTGCCAGCAGCTTAGGTATGCGAATGAACACCGGGGAGCTGTTTTTT,CASSLGMRMNTGELFF,-,TRBJ2-2,-,TRBV7-6
TGTGCCAGCAGCGTAGGTCTGAGGAGCTCCTACAATGAGCAGTTCTTC,CASSVGLRSSYNEQFF,-,TRBJ2-1,-,TRBV9
TGCGCCAGCAGCTTGGCGGGAAGGACAATCTTGGTCGGGGAACCAGAGACCCAGTACTTC,CASSLAGRTILVGEPETQYF,-,TRBJ2-5,-,TRBV5-1
TGCAGTGCTAGTTCAGGGCCCACTGAAGCTTTCTTT,CSASSGPTEAFF,-,TRBJ1-1,few,TRBV20-1
TGTGCCAGCCGGGGGACAGTCCAAGAGACCCAGTACTTC,CASRGTVQETQYF,-,TRBJ2-5,few,TRBV6-2/TRBV6-3
TGTGCCAGCTCACAGGGTCCAGGGCCGAACACCGGGGAGCTGTTTTTT,CASSQGPGPNTGELFF,-,TRBJ2-2,-,TRBV18
TGTGCCAGCAGCTCTACGAATATGCTCTACGAGCAGTACTTC,CASSSTNMLYEQYF,-,TRBJ2-7,-,TRBV7-2
TGTGCCAGCAGCCTGACCGACAACGCCGGGCCTGGCTACGAGCAGTACTTC,CASSLTDNAGPGYEQYF,-,TRBJ2-7,-,TRBV5-7
TGTGCCAGCAAAAAGAACCGGGCTCTGAACACCGGGGAGCTGTTTTTT,CASKKNRALNTGELFF,-,TRBJ2-2,many,TRBV6-1
TGTGCCAGCAGCAAGGGAGGGGATGGTGAAGAGACCCAGTACTTC,CASSKGGDGEETQYF,-,TRBJ2-5,few,TRBV21-1
TGCAGTGCCCAGACAGGACCCTACGAGCAGTACTTC,CSAQTGPYEQYF,-,TRBJ2-7,few,TRBV20-1
TGTGCCATCAGTGTAGGAGCGGGAGGGCCTTTTAATTACGAGCAGTACTTC,CAISVGAGGPFNYEQYF,TRBD2,TRBJ2-7,-,TRBV10-3
TGCAGTGCGCCAAAAGACAGGACAGGGGACAATTCACCCCTCCACTTT,CSAPKDRTGDNSPLHF,TRBD1,TRBJ1-6,few,TRBV20-1
TGTGCCAGCAGCCCGAAGGAGGACGCACTCTATGGCTACACCTTC,CASSPKEDALYGYTF,-,TRBJ1-2,few,TRBV4-2
TGTGCCAGCAGTTACTCCACGGATGAAAAACTGTTTTTT,CASSYSTDEKLFF,-,TRBJ1-4,few,TRBV6-6